A selection of T cell receptor beta chains follows, all from one sample in a study of blood T cells in healthy people across ages. TCRdb re-called the 5' RACE reads through MiXCR, storing one row per CDR3 protein. The sample includes approximately 2,000,000 distinct CDR3 sequences, more than 35% of them seen just once. Sequenced: blood. These receptor sequences come from a human donor in good health. CDR3s include the opening cysteine and the closing phenylalanine or tryptophan. D genes are given only for firm matches. The listing skips clone size in some rows; elsewhere it reads once, few, many or a size class.

few	TRBV7-3	TRBJ1-3	NA	TGTGCCAGCAGCTTTGAGGCACGGGGCACCATATATTTT	CASSFEARGTIYF
many	TRBV29-1	TRBJ2-7	TRBD1	TGCAGCGTTGAAGGCGGGACAGGATCCTACGAGCAGTACTTC	CSVEGGTGSYEQYF
NA	TRBV6-2/TRBV6-3	TRBJ2-7	NA	TGTGCCAGCAGTAGAAATGATAACCACGAGCAGTACTTC	CASSRNDNHEQYF
NA	TRBV21-1	TRBJ2-3	NA	TGTGCCAGCAGCAATTTCCTGGGGGCAGATACGCAGTATTTT	CASSNFLGADTQYF
few	TRBV6-2/TRBV6-3	TRBJ2-5	NA	TGTGCCAGTTTGATGGGCTGGCAAGGACAAGAGACCCAGTACTTC	CASLMGWQGQETQYF
few	TRBV12-3/TRBV12-4	TRBJ1-4	NA	TGTGCCAGCAGTGCTATTCATCGGGGGTCAGGTGAAAAACTGTTTTTT	CASSAIHRGSGEKLFF
few	TRBV7-2	TRBJ1-6	NA	TGTGCCAGCAGCTTACTTCCCACCCTTGGCTCCTATAATTCACCCCTCCACTTT	CASSLLPTLGSYNSPLHF
few	TRBV29-1	TRBJ1-1	NA	TGCAGCGCTAAGACAGCGAACACTGAAGCTTTCTTT	CSAKTANTEAFF
NA	TRBV25-1	TRBJ2-7	NA	TGTGCCAGCAGTGAATATACTAACAGGGACTACGAGCAGTACTTC	CASSEYTNRDYEQYF
once	TRBV7-9	TRBJ1-1	TRBD1	TGTGCCAGCAGGAACAGGGGGCGGAACACTGAAGCTTTCTTT	CASRNRGRNTEAFF
NA	TRBV20-1	TRBJ2-3	NA	TGCAGTGCTACTGGACCTTTTATCCCGATAGATACGCAGTATTTT	CSATGPFIPIDTQYF
many	TRBV7-2	TRBJ1-2	NA	TGTGCCAGCAGCATAAGTACAGGGAACTATGGCTACACCTTC	CASSISTGNYGYTF
few	TRBV20-1	TRBJ1-2	NA	TGCAGTGCAAAGGGGGGGGACCAGGCCAACTATGGCTACACCTTC	CSAKGGDQANYGYTF
few	TRBV20-1	TRBJ2-7	TRBD1	TGCAGTGCTAGAGCGTCCAGGACAGGGGGCTACGAGCAGTACTTC	CSARASRTGGYEQYF
few	TRBV10-3	TRBJ2-5	NA	TGTGCCATCGGGGGGGACAGCTTGCAAGAGACCCAGTACTTC	CAIGGDSLQETQYF
NA	TRBV12-3/TRBV12-4	TRBJ1-2	NA	TGTGCCAGCAGTCGGGACACCCGAGGAGGCTACACCTTC	CASSRDTRGGYTF
NA	TRBV7-9	TRBJ1-6	NA	TGTGCCAGCAGCCCGGGGACAACGGGTTCCCTCCACTTT	CASSPGTTGSLHF
few	TRBV12-3/TRBV12-4	TRBJ1-3	NA	TGTGCCAGCAGTTTAGGTTGGGACACCATATATTTT	CASSLGWDTIYF
few	TRBV7-2	TRBJ2-5	NA	TGTGCCAGCACCACTGACGGGACACGGGGGAAGACCCAGTACTTC	CASTTDGTRGKTQYF
NA	TRBV24-1	TRBJ2-3	TRBD2	TGTGCCACCAGTGATCTCGGACTAGCGGGGGGCACAGATACGCAGTATTTT	CATSDLGLAGGTDTQYF
few	TRBV9	TRBJ2-3	NA	TGTGCCAGCAGCGTAGAAGGTGCAGGGACTAGCACAGATACGCAGTATTTT	CASSVEGAGTSTDTQYF
many	TRBV5-1	TRBJ2-2	NA	TGCGCCAGCAGCTTGGACTGGGGGAACACCGGGGAGCTGTTTTTT	CASSLDWGNTGELFF
few	TRBV4-3	TRBJ2-7	TRBD1	TGCGCCAGCAGCCCTTCTGCCGGGACAGTGGCCTACGAGCAGTACTTC	CASSPSAGTVAYEQYF
few	TRBV28	TRBJ2-1	TRBD2	TGTGCCAGCAGTACATTAGCGGGGGGGCGGGATGAGCAGTTCTTC	CASSTLAGGRDEQFF
few	TRBV20-1	TRBJ1-5	NA	TGCAGTGCTAGTAGGGGATCTTTAAGGAATCAGCCCCAGCATTTT	CSASRGSLRNQPQHF
many	TRBV28	TRBJ2-5	NA	TGTGCCAGCAATACTGTGGGGGAGACCCAGTACTTC	CASNTVGETQYF
NA	TRBV5-8	TRBJ1-2	NA	TGTGCCAGCAGCCTCGGGGGGGCTAGCGATGGCTACACCTTC	CASSLGGASDGYTF
once	TRBV7-6	TRBJ1-5	TRBD1	TGTGCCAGCAGCTTAGAAGGAGGGGGCCGGCAGCCCCAGCATTTT	CASSLEGGGRQPQHF
NA	TRBV1	TRBJ1-2	NA	TGCACCAGCAGCCAAGCCCTGGAACACAGGGGCCCCCGTTATGGCTACACCTTC	CTSSQALEHRGPRYGYTF
NA	TRBV29-1	TRBJ1-2	TRBD1	TGCGGCGTTGAAGTGGGCCTAGGACAGGGGGGTAACTATGGCTACACCTTC	CGVEVGLGQGGNYGYTF
NA	TRBV6-2/TRBV6-3	TRBJ2-5	TRBD2	TGTGCCAGCAGTTACGGTTCGGCGGGGGAGATTGAGACCCAGTACTTC	CASSYGSAGEIETQYF
NA	TRBV13	TRBJ2-3	NA	TGTGCCAGCAGCTTAGGCCTAGCCAGGGAGGATACGCAGTATTTT	CASSLGLAREDTQYF
NA	TRBV6-2/TRBV6-3	TRBJ2-2	NA	TGTGCCAGCAGTTACAGGTCTTTCCACACCGGGGAGCTGTTTTTT	CASSYRSFHTGELFF
NA	TRBV7-3	TRBJ2-7	NA	TGTGCCAGCAACTTGGACGGGAACTACGAGCAGTACTTC	CASNLDGNYEQYF
NA	TRBV7-8	TRBJ2-5	TRBD2	TGTGCCAGCAGCCTGCCCTGGGGCGGGGGTTCGGAGACCCAGTACTTC	CASSLPWGGGSETQYF
once	TRBV12-3/TRBV12-4	TRBJ2-7	TRBD1	TGTGCCAGCAGTCCTGCCACAGGGGGTCCCTACGAGCAGTACTTC	CASSPATGGPYEQYF
few	TRBV20-1	TRBJ2-1	TRBD1	TGCAGTGCTAGAGTTCCCGTAAGAGGACAGGGCTACAATGAGCAGTTCTTC	CSARVPVRGQGYNEQFF
NA	TRBV7-2	TRBJ1-1	NA	TGTGCCAGCAGCTTGTACAGCGGTGGTGGTGAAGCTTTCTTT	CASSLYSGGGEAFF
once	TRBV28	TRBJ1-5	TRBD1	TGTGCCAGCAGTTCCACCGACAGGGGGTTTAATCAGCCCCAGCATTTT	CASSSTDRGFNQPQHF
NA	TRBV5-1	TRBJ1-2	NA	TGCGCCAGCAGCTTGGCAGGATTCCATCGGACGGATACCCTGGGGGACACCTTC	CASSLAGFHRTDTLGDTF
NA	TRBV4-1	TRBJ1-2	NA	TGCGCCAGCAGCCAAGTGTCTCAGGGGAATAACACCTTC	CASSQVSQGNNTF
NA	TRBV24-1	TRBJ2-7	TRBD1	TGTGCCACCAGTGGGGCGACAGGGGTGGACGAGCAGTACTTC	CATSGATGVDEQYF
NA	TRBV5-6	TRBJ2-1	TRBD1	TGTGCCAGCACGCCAAGACAGGGATACAATGAGCAGTTCTTC	CASTPRQGYNEQFF
few	TRBV7-2	TRBJ2-7	NA	TGTGCCAGCAGCTTGGGGGTTACTCCCGAGCAGTACTTC	CASSLGVTPEQYF
few	TRBV7-2	TRBJ2-1	NA	TGTGCCAGCAGCTACACAGGGGGGGGTGAGCAGTTCTTC	CASSYTGGGEQFF
NA	TRBV20-1	TRBJ2-7	NA	TGCAGTGCTAGAGATCTAGCCGGAACCTACGAGCAGTACTTC	CSARDLAGTYEQYF
NA	TRBV20-1	TRBJ2-7	TRBD2	TGCAGTGCTAGTCCCCCCAGCGGGGCCCCCTCCTACGAGCAGTACTTC	CSASPPSGAPSYEQYF
NA	TRBV6-1	TRBJ2-1	TRBD2	TGTGCCAGCAGTGAATATTTCCGGGAGGTTTCTAAGTTCTTC	CASSEYFREVSKFF
NA	TRBV27	TRBJ2-7	TRBD1	TGTGCCAGCAGTCGACAGGGCGTAAACCGCTACGAGCAGTACTTC	CASSRQGVNRYEQYF
NA	TRBV20-1	TRBJ2-3	TRBD1	TGCAGTGCGCGGGACAGGGATATAACAGATACGCAGTATTTT	CSARDRDITDTQYF
NA	TRBV4-2	TRBJ1-1	NA	TGTGCCAGCAGCCAAGATTGGCCGGGAACCCTAGGAGCTTTCTTT	CASSQDWPGTLGAFF
few	TRBV6-2/TRBV6-3	TRBJ1-2	NA	TGTGCCAGCAGTTCGATCCCTCAGGGGGGCTACACCTTC	CASSSIPQGGYTF
NA	TRBV6-5	TRBJ2-7	NA	TGTGCCAGCAAACGGGCGGCAGGGAAGACTAGCGAGCAGTACTTC	CASKRAAGKTSEQYF
NA	TRBV12-3/TRBV12-4	TRBJ2-5	TRBD2	TGTGCCAGCAGTTTAATAGCGGGGGGGATGGAGACCCAGTACTTC	CASSLIAGGMETQYF
NA	TRBV20-1	TRBJ2-5	NA	TGCAGTGCTAGTGGGGGGACCCAGTACTTC	CSASGGTQYF
NA	TRBV4-2	TRBJ1-2	NA	TGTGCCAGCAGCCAAGCGGTCTCGAGGGGCTACACCTTC	CASSQAVSRGYTF
few	TRBV15	TRBJ1-2	NA	TGTGCCACCAGCAGAGAAAGGGTCGGCTATGGCTACACCTTC	CATSRERVGYGYTF